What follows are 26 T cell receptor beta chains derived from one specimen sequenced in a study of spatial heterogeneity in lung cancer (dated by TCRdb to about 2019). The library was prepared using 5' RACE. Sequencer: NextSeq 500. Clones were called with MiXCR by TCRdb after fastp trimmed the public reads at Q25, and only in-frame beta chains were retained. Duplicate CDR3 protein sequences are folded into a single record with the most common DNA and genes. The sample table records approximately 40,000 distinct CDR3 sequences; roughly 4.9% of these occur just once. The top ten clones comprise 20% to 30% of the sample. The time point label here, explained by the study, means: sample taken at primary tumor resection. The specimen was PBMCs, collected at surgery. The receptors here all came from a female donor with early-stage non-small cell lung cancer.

The CDR3 nucleotides are TGTGCCAGCAATCGTGGGACAGATAATTCACCCCTCCACTTT. This gives the protein CASNRGTDNSPLHF. The V gene is TRBV12-3 or TRBV12-4, the J gene TRBJ1-6, with 7 bases fitting TRBD1. V gave up 7 bases and J gave up 5 bases; unmatched junction bases: 5. CDR3 length: 14 residues.

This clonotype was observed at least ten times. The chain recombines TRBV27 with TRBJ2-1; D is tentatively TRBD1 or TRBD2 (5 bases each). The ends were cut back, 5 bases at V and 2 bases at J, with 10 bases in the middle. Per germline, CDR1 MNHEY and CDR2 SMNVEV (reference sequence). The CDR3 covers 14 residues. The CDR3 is CASSLGGPYNEQFF. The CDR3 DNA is TGTGCCAGCAGTCTTGGGGGTCCCTACAATGAGCAGTTCTTC.

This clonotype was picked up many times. The CDR3 coding sequence is TGTGCCAGCAGTTACGCAGGGGGGTATTCACCCCTCCACTTT. This codes for CASSYAGGYSPLHF. The chain couples TRBV6-2 or TRBV6-3 to TRBJ1-6; TRBD1 matches at 7 bases. The CDR3 sequence is 14 residues long. V was clipped by 2 bases and J by 8 bases; unmatched bases: 3. The germline CDR1 and CDR2 sequences are MNHEY and SVGEGT.

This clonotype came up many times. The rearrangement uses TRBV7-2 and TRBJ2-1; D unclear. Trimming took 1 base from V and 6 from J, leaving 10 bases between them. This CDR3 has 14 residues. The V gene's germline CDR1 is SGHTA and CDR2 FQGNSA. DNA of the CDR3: TGTGCCAGCAGCTTAGGAGGATGGGGCAATGAGCAGTTCTTC. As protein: CASSLGGWGNEQFF. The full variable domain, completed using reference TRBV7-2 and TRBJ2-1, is GAGVSQSPSNKVTEKGKDVELRCDPISGHTALYWYRQSLGQGLEFLIYFQGNSAPDKSGLPSDRFSAERTGGSVSTLTIQRTQQEDSAVYLCASSLGGWGNEQFFGPGTRLTVL.

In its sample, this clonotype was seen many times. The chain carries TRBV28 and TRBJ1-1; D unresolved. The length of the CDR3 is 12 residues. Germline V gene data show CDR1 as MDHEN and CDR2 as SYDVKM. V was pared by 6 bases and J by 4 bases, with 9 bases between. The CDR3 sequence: CASSRQITEAFF. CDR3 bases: TGTGCCAGCAGCCGACAAATCACTGAAGCTTTCTTT.

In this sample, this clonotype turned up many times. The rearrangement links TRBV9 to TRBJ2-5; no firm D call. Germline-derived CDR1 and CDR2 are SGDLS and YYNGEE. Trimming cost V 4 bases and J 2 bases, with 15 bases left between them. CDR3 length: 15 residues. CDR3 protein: CASSPTDVPQETQYF. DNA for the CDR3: TGTGCCAGCAGCCCCACCGACGTACCGCAAGAGACCCAGTACTTC.

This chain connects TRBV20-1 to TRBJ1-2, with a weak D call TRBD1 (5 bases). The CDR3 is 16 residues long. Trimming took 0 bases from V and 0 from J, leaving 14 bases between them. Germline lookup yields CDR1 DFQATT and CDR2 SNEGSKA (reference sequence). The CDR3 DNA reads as TGCAGTGCTAGAGATGGACAAAGACTAGCTAACTATGGCTACACCTTC. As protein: CSARDGQRLANYGYTF.

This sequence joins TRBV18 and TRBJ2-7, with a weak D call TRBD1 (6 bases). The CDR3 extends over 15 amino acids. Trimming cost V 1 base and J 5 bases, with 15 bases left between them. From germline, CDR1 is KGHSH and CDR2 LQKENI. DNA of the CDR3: TGTGCCAGCTCACCACGAAGGGACACGGCCCACGAGCAGTACTTC. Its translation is CASSPRRDTAHEQYF.

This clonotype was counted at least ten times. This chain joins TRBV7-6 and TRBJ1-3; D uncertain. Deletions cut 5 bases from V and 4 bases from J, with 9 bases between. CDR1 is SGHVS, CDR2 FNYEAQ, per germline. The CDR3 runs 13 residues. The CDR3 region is CASSPGPGNTIYF. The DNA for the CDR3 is TGTGCCAGCAGCCCCGGCCCCGGAAACACCATATATTTT.

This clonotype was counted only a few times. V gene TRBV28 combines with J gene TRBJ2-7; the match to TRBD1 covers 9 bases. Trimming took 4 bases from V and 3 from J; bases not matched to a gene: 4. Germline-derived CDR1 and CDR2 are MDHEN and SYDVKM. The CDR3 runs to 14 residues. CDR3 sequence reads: CASSWPDRGYEQYF. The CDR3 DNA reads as TGTGCCAGCAGTTGGCCGGACAGGGGCTACGAGCAGTACTTC.

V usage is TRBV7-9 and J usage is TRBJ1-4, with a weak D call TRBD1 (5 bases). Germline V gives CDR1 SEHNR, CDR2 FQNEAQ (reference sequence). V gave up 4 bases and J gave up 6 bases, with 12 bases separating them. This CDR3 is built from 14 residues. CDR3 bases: TGTGCCAGCAGCTACCCTGACAGCTATGAAAAACTGTTTTTT. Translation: CASSYPDSYEKLFF.

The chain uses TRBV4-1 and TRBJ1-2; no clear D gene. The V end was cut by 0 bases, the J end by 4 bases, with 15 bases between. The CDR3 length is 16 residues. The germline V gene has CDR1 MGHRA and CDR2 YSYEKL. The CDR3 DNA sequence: TGCGCCAGCAGCCAAGAAGGACGGGCGGCTGGCTATGGCTACACCTTC. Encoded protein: CASSQEGRAAGYGYTF.

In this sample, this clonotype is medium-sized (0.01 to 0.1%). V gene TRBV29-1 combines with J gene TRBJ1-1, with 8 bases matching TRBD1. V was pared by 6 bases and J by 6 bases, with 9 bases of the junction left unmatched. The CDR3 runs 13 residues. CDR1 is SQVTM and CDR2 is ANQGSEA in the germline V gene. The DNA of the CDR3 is TGCAGCGTCCGAGCCGGGACAGGAGCTGAAGCTTTCTTT. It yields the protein CSVRAGTGAEAFF.

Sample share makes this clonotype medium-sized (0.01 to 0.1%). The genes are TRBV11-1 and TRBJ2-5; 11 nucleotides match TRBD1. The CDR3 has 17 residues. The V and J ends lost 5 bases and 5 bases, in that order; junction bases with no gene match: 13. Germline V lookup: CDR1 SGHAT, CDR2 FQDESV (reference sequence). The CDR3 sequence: CASSTGQGASLAETQYF. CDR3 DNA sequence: TGTGCCAGCAGCACCGGACAGGGGGCTAGTCTGGCGGAGACCCAGTACTTC.

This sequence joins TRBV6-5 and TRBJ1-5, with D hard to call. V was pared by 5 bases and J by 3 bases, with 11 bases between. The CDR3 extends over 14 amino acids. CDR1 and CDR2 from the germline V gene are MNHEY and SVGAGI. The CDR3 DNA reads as TGTGCCAGCAGTCGTGGAGATTCCAATCAGCCCCAGCATTTT. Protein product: CASSRGDSNQPQHF.

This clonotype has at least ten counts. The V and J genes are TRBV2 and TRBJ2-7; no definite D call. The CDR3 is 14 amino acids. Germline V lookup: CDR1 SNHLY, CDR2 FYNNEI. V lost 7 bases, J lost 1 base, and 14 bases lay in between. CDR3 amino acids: CASIETAVSYEQYF. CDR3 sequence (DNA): TGTGCCAGCATCGAAACAGCTGTTTCCTACGAGCAGTACTTC. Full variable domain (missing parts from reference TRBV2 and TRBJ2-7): EPEVTQTPSHQVTQMGQEVILRCVPISNHLYFYWYRQILGQKVEFLVSFYNNEISEKSEIFDDQFSVERPDGSNFTLKIRSTKLEDSAMYFCASIETAVSYEQYFGPGTRLTVT.

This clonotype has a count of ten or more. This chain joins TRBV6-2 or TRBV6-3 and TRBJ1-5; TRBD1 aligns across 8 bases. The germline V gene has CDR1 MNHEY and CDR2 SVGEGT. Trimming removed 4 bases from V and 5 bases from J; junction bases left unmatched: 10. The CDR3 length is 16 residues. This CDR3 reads CASSSGQGSFDQPQHF. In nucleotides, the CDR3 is TGTGCCAGCAGTTCTGGACAGGGAAGTTTCGATCAGCCCCAGCATTTT.

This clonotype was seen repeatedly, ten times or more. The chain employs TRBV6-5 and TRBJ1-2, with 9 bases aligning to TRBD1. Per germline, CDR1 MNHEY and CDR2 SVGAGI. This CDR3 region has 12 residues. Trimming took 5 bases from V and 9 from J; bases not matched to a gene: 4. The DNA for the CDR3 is TGTGCCAGCAGTACGACAGGGGGGAGCTACACCTTC. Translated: CASSTTGGSYTF.

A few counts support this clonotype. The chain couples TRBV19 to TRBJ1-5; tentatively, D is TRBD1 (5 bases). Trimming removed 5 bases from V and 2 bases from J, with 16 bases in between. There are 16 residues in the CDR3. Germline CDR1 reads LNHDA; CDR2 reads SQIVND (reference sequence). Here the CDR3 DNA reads TGTGCCAGTAGTGTTCTAACAGGTGGGCGCAATCAGCCCCAGCATTTT. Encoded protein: CASSVLTGGRNQPQHF. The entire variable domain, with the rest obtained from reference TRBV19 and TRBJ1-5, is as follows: DGGITQSPKYLFRKEGQNVTLSCEQNLNHDAMYWYRQDPGQGLRLIYYSQIVNDFQKGDIAEGYSVSREKKESFPLTVTSAQKNPTAFYLCASSVLTGGRNQPQHFGDGTRLSIL.

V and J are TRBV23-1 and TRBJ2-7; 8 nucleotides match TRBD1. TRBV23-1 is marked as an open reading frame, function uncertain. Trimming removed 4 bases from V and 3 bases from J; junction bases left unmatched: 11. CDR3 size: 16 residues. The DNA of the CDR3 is TGCGCCAGCAGTCCCACCGACAGGGGAAATATCTACGAGCAGTACTTC. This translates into CASSPTDRGNIYEQYF.

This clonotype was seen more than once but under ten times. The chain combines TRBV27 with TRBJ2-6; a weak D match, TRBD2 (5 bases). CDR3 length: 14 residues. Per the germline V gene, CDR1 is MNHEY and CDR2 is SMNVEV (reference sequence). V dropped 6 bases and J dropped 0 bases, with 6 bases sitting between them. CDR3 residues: CASRTNSGANVLTF. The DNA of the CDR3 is TGTGCCAGCAGGACTAACTCTGGGGCCAACGTCCTGACTTTC.

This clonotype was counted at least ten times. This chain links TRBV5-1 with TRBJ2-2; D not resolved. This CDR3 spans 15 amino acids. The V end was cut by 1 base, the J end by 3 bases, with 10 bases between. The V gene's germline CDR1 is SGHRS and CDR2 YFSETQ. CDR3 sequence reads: CASSLKGVDTGELFF. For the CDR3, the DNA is TGCGCCAGCAGCTTGAAGGGCGTGGACACCGGGGAGCTGTTTTTT.

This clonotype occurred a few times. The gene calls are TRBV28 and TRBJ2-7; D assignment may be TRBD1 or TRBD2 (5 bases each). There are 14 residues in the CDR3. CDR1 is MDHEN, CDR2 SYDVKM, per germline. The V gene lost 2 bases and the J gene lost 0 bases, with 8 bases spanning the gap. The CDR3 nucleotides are TGTGCCAGCAGTTTAAAGGGACCCTCCTACGAGCAGTACTTC. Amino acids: CASSLKGPSYEQYF.

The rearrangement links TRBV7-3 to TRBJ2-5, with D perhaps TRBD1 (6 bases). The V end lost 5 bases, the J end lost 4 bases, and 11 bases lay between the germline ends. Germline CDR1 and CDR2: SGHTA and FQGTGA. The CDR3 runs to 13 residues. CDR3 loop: CASSNRVGETQYF. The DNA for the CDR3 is TGTGCCAGCAGCAACAGGGTAGGAGAGACCCAGTACTTC.

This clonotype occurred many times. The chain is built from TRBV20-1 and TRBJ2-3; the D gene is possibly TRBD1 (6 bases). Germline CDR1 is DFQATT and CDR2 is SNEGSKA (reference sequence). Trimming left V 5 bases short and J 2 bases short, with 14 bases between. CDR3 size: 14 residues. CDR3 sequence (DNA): TGCAGTGCTGGACCACAGGGATTCACAGATACGCAGTATTTT. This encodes CSAGPQGFTDTQYF.

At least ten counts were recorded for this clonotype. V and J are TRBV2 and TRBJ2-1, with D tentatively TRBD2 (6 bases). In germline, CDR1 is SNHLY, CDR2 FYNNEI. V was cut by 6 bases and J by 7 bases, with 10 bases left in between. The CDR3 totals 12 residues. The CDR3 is CASSLRGNEQFF. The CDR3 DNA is TGTGCCAGCAGCCTCCGGGGGAATGAGCAGTTCTTC. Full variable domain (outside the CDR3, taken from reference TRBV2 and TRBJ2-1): EPEVTQTPSHQVTQMGQEVILRCVPISNHLYFYWYRQILGQKVEFLVSFYNNEISEKSEIFDDQFSVERPDGSNFTLKIRSTKLEDSAMYFCASSLRGNEQFFGPGTRLTVL.